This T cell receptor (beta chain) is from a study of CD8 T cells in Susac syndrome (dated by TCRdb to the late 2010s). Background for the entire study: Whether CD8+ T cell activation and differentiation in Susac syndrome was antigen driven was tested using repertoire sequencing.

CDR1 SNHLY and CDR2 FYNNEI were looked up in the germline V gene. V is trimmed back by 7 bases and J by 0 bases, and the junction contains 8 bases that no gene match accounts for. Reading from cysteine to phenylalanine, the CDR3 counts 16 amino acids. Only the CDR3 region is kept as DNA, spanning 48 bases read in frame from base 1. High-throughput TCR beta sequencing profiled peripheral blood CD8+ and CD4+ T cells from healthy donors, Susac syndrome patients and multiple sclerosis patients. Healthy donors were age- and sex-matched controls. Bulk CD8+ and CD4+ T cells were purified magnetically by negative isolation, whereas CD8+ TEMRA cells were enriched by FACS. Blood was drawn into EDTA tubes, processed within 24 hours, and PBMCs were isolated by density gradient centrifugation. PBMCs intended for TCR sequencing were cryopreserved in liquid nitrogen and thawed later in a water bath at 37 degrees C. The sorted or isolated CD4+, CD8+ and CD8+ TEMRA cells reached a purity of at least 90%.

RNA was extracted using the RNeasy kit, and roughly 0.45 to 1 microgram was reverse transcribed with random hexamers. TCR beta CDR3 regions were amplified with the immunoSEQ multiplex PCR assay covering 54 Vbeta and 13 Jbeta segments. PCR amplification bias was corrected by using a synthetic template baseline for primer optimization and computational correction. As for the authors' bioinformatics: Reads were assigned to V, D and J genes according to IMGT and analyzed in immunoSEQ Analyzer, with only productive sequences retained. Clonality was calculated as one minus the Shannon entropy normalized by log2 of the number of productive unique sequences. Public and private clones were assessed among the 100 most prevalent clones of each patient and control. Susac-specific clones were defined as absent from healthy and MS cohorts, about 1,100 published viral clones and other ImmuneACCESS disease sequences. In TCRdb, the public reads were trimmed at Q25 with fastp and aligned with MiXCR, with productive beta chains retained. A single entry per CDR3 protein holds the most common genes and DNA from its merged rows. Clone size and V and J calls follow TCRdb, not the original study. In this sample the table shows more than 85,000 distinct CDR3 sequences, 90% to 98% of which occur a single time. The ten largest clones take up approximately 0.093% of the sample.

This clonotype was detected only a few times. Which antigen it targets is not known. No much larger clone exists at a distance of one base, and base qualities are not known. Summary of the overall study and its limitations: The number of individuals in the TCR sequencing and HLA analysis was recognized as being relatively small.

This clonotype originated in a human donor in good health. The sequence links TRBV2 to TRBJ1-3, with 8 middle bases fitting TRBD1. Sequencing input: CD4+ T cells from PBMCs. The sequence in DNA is TGTGCCAGCACCAGGACAGGGAGGAACTCTGGAAACACCATATATTTT. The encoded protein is CASTRTGRNSGNTIYF.